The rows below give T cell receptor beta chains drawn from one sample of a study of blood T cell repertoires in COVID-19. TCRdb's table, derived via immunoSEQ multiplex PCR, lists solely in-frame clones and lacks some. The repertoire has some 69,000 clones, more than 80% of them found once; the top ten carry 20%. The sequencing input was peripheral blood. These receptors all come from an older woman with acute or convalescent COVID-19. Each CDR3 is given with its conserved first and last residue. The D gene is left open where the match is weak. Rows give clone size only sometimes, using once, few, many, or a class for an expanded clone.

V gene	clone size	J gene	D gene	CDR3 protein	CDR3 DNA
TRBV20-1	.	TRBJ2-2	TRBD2	CSASWGGQNTGELFF	TGCAGTGCTAGTTGGGGGGGTCAGAACACCGGGGAGCTGTTTTTT
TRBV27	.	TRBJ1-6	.	CASSLSRRGDNSPLHF	TGTGCCAGCAGTTTATCTCGCCGGGGTGATAATTCACCCCTCCACTTT
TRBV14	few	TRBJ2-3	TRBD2	CASSQRAGLAIHTQYF	TGTGCCAGCAGCCAACGAGCGGGACTAGCGATCCATACGCAGTATTTT
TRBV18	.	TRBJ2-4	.	CASSPRTNQGAKNIQYF	TGTGCCAGCTCACCGCGGACTAACCAAGGGGCCAAAAACATTCAGTACTTC
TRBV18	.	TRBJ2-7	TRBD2	CASSGTSGYEQYF	TGTGCCAGCTCCGGGACTAGCGGCTACGAGCAGTACTTC
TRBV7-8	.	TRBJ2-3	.	CASSPSGRGTDTQYF	TGTGCCAGCAGCCCGAGTGGGCGAGGCACAGATACGCAGTATTTT
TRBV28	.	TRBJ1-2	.	CASSLPPGAGHDGYTF	TGTGCCAGCAGTTTACCACCAGGGGCGGGTCACGATGGCTACACCTTC
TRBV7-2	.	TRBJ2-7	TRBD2	CASSLRGTSGSQYF	TGTGCCAGCAGCTTACGAGGGACTAGCGGGAGCCAGTACTTC
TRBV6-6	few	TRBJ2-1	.	CASSSHMDTYNEQFF	TGTGCCAGCAGTTCCCACATGGACACCTACAATGAGCAGTTCTTC
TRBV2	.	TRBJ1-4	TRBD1	CASRRQGASNEKLFF	TGTGCCAGCAGGAGACAGGGGGCGTCTAATGAAAAACTGTTTTTT
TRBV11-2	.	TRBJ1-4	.	CASSLTVHTNEKLFF	TGTGCCAGCAGCTTAACCGTACACACTAATGAAAAACTGTTTTTT
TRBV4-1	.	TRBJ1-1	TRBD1	CASSRDRTGGNTEAFF	TGCGCCAGCAGCCGAGACCGGACAGGGGGTAACACTGAAGCTTTCTTT
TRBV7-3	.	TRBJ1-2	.	CASSLVPGYYGYTF	TGTGCCAGCAGCTTAGTTCCGGGGTACTATGGCTACACCTTC
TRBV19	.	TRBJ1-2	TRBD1	CASSSDRVYYGYTF	TGTGCCAGTAGTTCCGACAGGGTCTACTATGGCTACACCTTC
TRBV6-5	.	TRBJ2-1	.	CASSYGLAADNEQFF	TGTGCCAGCAGTTACGGGTTAGCGGCTGACAATGAGCAGTTCTTC
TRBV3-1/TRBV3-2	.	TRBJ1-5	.	CASSQDRSLQPQHF	TGTGCCAGCAGCCAAGATAGGAGCCTGCAGCCCCAGCATTTT
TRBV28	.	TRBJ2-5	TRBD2	CASSFPAGIAGGRETQYF	TGTGCCAGCAGTTTCCCCGCAGGGATAGCGGGAGGCCGAGAGACCCAGTACTTC
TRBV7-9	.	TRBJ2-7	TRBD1	CASSSRDSVYEQYF	TGTGCCAGCAGCTCCCGGGACAGCGTCTACGAGCAGTACTTC
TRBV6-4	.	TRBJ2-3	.	CASSGQPTDTQYF	TGTGCCAGCAGTGGACAGCCCACAGATACGCAGTATTTT
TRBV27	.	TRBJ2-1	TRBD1	CASSLSRWDSPFNEQFF	TGTGCCAGCAGTTTAAGCCGTTGGGACAGCCCTTTCAATGAGCAGTTCTTC
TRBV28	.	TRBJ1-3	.	CASSFGGAPNTIYF	TGTGCCAGCAGTTTCGGAGGGGCGCCGAACACCATATATTTT
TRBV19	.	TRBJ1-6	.	CASSISLQAGYNSPLHF	TGTGCCAGTAGTATAAGTCTCCAGGCTGGTTATAATTCACCCCTCCACTTT
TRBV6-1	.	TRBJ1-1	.	CASSERHGGTEAFF	TGTGCCAGCAGTGAGAGACACGGAGGGACTGAAGCTTTCTTT
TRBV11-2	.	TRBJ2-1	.	CASSLEVRGYNEQFF	TGTGCCAGCAGCTTAGAAGTGCGGGGTTACAATGAGCAGTTCTTC
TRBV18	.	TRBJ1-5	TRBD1	CASSPGGQGLSQPQHF	TGTGCCAGCTCACCGGGGGGACAGGGCCTAAGTCAGCCCCAGCATTTT
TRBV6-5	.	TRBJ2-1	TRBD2	CATRLALYNEQFF	TGTGCCACAAGACTAGCTCTATACAATGAGCAGTTCTTC
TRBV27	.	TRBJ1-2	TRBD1	CASRNLDREEGYTF	TGTGCCAGCAGAAACCTCGACAGGGAAGAAGGCTACACCTTC
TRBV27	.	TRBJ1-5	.	CASSTSAGFRGQPQHF	TGTGCCAGCAGTACCTCGGCGGGGTTCCGTGGGCAGCCCCAGCATTTT
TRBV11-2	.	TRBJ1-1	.	CASSRTDSMNTEAFF	TGTGCCAGCAGCCGAACCGACAGCATGAACACTGAAGCTTTCTTT
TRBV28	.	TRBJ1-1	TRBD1	CASSPEQGFNGAFF	TGTGCCAGCAGTCCAGAACAGGGGTTCAATGGAGCTTTCTTT
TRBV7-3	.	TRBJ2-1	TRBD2	CASSPSGSYNEQFF	TGTGCCAGCAGCCCTAGCGGATCCTACAATGAGCAGTTCTTC
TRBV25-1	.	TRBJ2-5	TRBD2	CASSGRGSGTEETQYF	TGTGCCAGCAGTGGTCGGGGAAGCGGGACGGAAGAGACCCAGTACTTC
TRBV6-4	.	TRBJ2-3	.	CASSDEEADTQYF	TGTGCCAGCAGTGATGAGGAAGCAGATACGCAGTATTTT
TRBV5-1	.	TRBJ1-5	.	CASSYGGNSNQPQHF	TGCGCCAGCAGCTACGGCGGAAATAGCAATCAGCCCCAGCATTTT
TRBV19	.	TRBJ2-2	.	CASSIPREVTGELFF	TGTGCCAGTAGTATACCCCGCGAGGTCACCGGGGAGCTGTTTTTT